Following are 21 T cell receptor beta chains from one sample sequenced in a study of PD-1 blockade in classical Hodgkin lymphoma. TCRdb keeps only in-frame clones here, not all; method: immunoSEQ multiplex PCR. The sample lists about 22,000 clones, 65% to 80% seen once, with roughly 1.2% in the top ten. As to time point: cycle 4 day 1 (C4D1), after less than 7 weeks of nivolumab. Each patient's relapse followed autologous stem cell transplantation, and brentuximab vedotin exposure varied. Purification of CD4+ T cells from thawed PBMCs was performed via magnetic negative selection. The source material was CD4+ T cells from blood, sampled before the fourth cycle of nivolumab. The receptors come from a human donor with classical Hodgkin lymphoma.

The chain couples TRBV10-3 to TRBJ2-7; no definite D call. The germline V gene has CDR1 ENHRY and CDR2 SYGVKD. Trimming left V 3 bases short and J 3 bases short, with 12 bases between. This CDR3 spans 14 amino acids. CDR3 bases: TGTGCCATCAGTGACCAAGGGATTGGCTACGAGCAGTACTTC. Its protein is CAISDQGIGYEQYF.

The chain uses TRBV5-3 and TRBJ2-1; TRBD1 agrees at 9 bases. TRBV5-3 is an open reading frame whose function is uncertain. The V gene end was trimmed by 2 bases and the J gene end by 4 bases; junction bases not matched to a gene: 16. The CDR3 loop spans 19 amino acids. CDR3 nucleotides: TGTGCCAGAAGCTTACTTTGCCTTCCACAGGGGGCTTTTTACAATGAGCAGTTCTTC. This codes for CARSLLCLPQGAFYNEQFF.

This clone was counted a few times. V gene TRBV5-4 combines with J gene TRBJ1-2; 11 bases align to TRBD1. Germline CDR1 is SGHNT and CDR2 is YYREEE (reference sequence). This CDR3 has 15 amino acids. V lost 0 bases to trimming and J lost 8 bases; unmatched junction nucleotides: 6. CDR3 nucleotides: TGTGCCAGCAGCTTGGGCACCGGGACAGGGGGAGGCTACACCTTC. It codes for CASSLGTGTGGGYTF.

This clone has just one count. The rearrangement uses TRBV7-6 and TRBJ1-4, with 11 bases identical to TRBD1. CDR1 and CDR2 from the germline V gene are SGHVS and FNYEAQ. Trimming removed 5 bases from V and 8 bases from J; junction bases left unmatched: 10. This CDR3 has 16 residues. CDR3 protein: CASSRSGTGGREKLFF. CDR3 in DNA: TGTGCCAGCAGCCGATCCGGGACAGGGGGTAGAGAAAAACTGTTTTTT. The full variable domain, with the rest looked up from reference TRBV7-6 and TRBJ1-4, is GAGVSQSPRYKVTKRGQDVALRCDPISGHVSLYWYRQALGQGPEFLTYFNYEAQQDKSGLPNDRFSAERPEGSISTLTIQRTEQRDSAMYRCASSRSGTGGREKLFFGSGTQLSVL.

J is TRBJ2-6 and V is TRBV29-1; 7 positions agree with TRBD1. The germline V gene encodes CDR1 SQVTM and CDR2 ANQGSEA. The CDR3 has 14 amino acids. Trimming cost V 7 bases and J 2 bases; bases outside gene matches: 5. As DNA, the CDR3 is TGCAGCGCCTCGACAGGGCCTGGGGCCAACGTCCTGACTTTC. Translated: CSASTGPGANVLTF.

The J gene is TRBJ1-1, the V gene TRBV2, with D possibly matching TRBD1 (6 bases). CDR1 and CDR2 from the germline V gene are SNHLY and FYNNEI. Trimming left V 2 bases short and J 5 bases short, with 12 bases between. This CDR3 contains 14 residues. Here the CDR3 reads CASSERQARTEAFF. Here the CDR3 DNA reads TGTGCCAGCAGTGAACGACAGGCGAGGACTGAAGCTTTCTTT.

The V and J genes are TRBV2 and TRBJ1-1; weak D call: TRBD1 (5 bases). Between the trimmed V and J ends, which lost 5 bases and 3 bases, there was a span of 7 bases. This CDR3 contains 12 residues. Germline CDR1 and CDR2: SNHLY and FYNNEI. CDR3 nucleotides: TGTGCCAGCAGTAGGGACTACACTGAAGCTTTCTTT. Its protein product is CASSRDYTEAFF.

CDR3 DNA sequence: TGTGCCAGTAGGAGGGACTTGGCCACAGATACGCAGTATTTT. Encoded protein: CASRRDLATDTQYF. V is TRBV19 and J is TRBJ2-3; the D gene is possibly TRBD2 (6 bases). The CDR3 runs to 14 residues. V was clipped by 6 bases and J by 2 bases, with 12 bases between them. Per germline, CDR1 LNHDA and CDR2 SQIVND (reference sequence). The full variable domain, with the rest looked up from reference TRBV19 and TRBJ2-3, is DGGITQSPKYLFRKEGQNVTLSCEQNLNHDAMYWYRQDPGQGLRLIYYSQIVNDFQKGDIAEGYSVSREKKESFPLTVTSAQKNPTAFYLCASRRDLATDTQYFGPGTRLTVL.

This clone has more than one count but fewer than ten. The chain recombines TRBV10-3 with TRBJ1-2; 7 nucleotides align to TRBD1. The CDR3 extends over 15 amino acids. Germline V lookup: CDR1 ENHRY, CDR2 SYGVKD. V gave up 5 bases and J gave up 2 bases; unmatched junction bases: 8. CDR3 residues: CAISPGTASNYGYTF. The CDR3 region has the DNA TGTGCCATCAGTCCCGGGACAGCGTCCAACTATGGCTACACCTTC.

The chain uses TRBV7-2 and TRBJ2-2; D unresolved. The CDR3 is made up of 13 amino acids. Trimming cost V 7 bases and J 0 bases, with 6 bases left between them. Germline assignment: CDR1 SGHTA and CDR2 FQGNSA. The CDR3 loop is CASMQTNTGELFF. The CDR3 region has the DNA TGTGCCAGCATGCAGACGAACACCGGGGAGCTGTTTTTT.

The chain links TRBV18 to TRBJ2-1, with 12 positions matching TRBD2. The junction had 6 bases not matched to a gene; V was cut back by 6 bases and J by 3 bases. Germline V gene sequence: CDR1 KGHSH, CDR2 LQKENI. The CDR3 consists of 16 residues. For the CDR3, the DNA is TGTGCCAGCTCGTCAACTAGCGGGGGGTTCTACAATGAGCAGTTCTTC. It is translated as CASSSTSGGFYNEQFF.

This clone was seen once. The chain carries TRBV18 and TRBJ2-3, with 7 bases that match TRBD2. Germline CDR1 KGHSH, CDR2 LQKENI. Trimming at V came to 6 bases and at J to 5 bases, leaving 8 bases not matched to a gene. The CDR3 sequence is 14 residues long. This CDR3 reads CASSRWTREDTQYF. CDR3 DNA sequence: TGTGCCAGCTCCCGCTGGACTAGGGAAGATACGCAGTATTTT.

This rearrangement joins TRBV4-2 to TRBJ2-1, with TRBD2 matching over 15 bases. The V gene end was trimmed by 0 bases and the J gene end by 8 bases; junction bases not matched to a gene: 8. Germline lookup yields CDR1 LGHNA and CDR2 YNFKEQ. The CDR3 sequence is 18 residues long. CDR3 coding DNA: TGTGCCAGCAGCCAAGACTCTGGACTAGCGGGGGGGCACTATGAGCAGTTCTTC. Its protein product is CASSQDSGLAGGHYEQFF.

This clone was recorded only once. The V gene is TRBV27, the J gene TRBJ2-1; 8 bases match TRBD1. CDR1 MNHEY and CDR2 SMNVEV come from the germline V gene (reference sequence). Trimming took 3 bases from V and 1 from J; bases not matched to a gene: 2. This CDR3 is built from 15 residues. This CDR3 reads CASSFGDRSYNEQFF. The DNA for the CDR3 is TGTGCCAGCAGTTTTGGGGACAGGTCCTACAATGAGCAGTTCTTC.

J is TRBJ1-1 and V is TRBV6-6; tentative D call: TRBD1 (6 bases). V was trimmed by 7 bases and J by 0 bases, leaving 15 bases between them. The CDR3 spans 15 residues. The germline gives CDR1 MNHNY, CDR2 SVGAGI (reference sequence). CDR3 sequence reads: CASTLPGGLNTEAFF. For the CDR3, the DNA is TGTGCCAGCACCCTTCCCGGGGGCTTGAACACTGAAGCTTTCTTT.

This clone showed up just a few times. The chain couples TRBV4-2 to TRBJ2-2; no firm D call. Trimming shortened V by 0 bases and J by 10 bases, and 12 bases separated the two germline ends. Germline-derived CDR1 and CDR2 are LGHNA and YNFKEQ. The CDR3 totals 14 residues. CDR3 in amino acids: CASSQDPAPAELFF. CDR3 nucleotides: TGTGCCAGCAGCCAAGACCCCGCGCCGGCGGAGCTGTTTTTT.

V and J are TRBV5-1 and TRBJ2-6, with unresolved D. The length of the CDR3 is 16 residues. Germline CDR1 is SGHRS and CDR2 is YFSETQ. V was cut by 0 bases and J by 0 bases, with 7 bases left in between. CDR3 in DNA: TGCGCCAGCAGCTTGGGCCAGATCTCTGGGGCCAACGTCCTGACTTTC. The encoded protein is CASSLGQISGANVLTF.

This chain connects TRBV10-2 to TRBJ2-3; D not resolved. Germline loops: CDR1 WSHSY, CDR2 SAAADI. This CDR3 region has 15 residues. Trimming shortened V by 4 bases and J by 1 base, and 12 bases separated the two germline ends. The CDR3 protein is CASSGSPSRTDTQYF. CDR3 coding DNA: TGCGCCAGCAGTGGGAGCCCTTCCCGCACAGATACGCAGTATTTT.

V and J are TRBV19 and TRBJ2-3; D is uncertain. CDR3 size: 14 residues. Germline CDR1 is LNHDA and CDR2 is SQIVND (reference sequence). The V end was cut by 3 bases, the J end by 1 base, with 8 bases between. The CDR3 DNA is TGTGCCAGTAGTATTAGTGGGGGCACAGATACGCAGTATTTT. This gives the protein CASSISGGTDTQYF.

This chain connects TRBV4-2 to TRBJ1-2, with 7 bases lining up with TRBD1. This CDR3 region has 13 residues. Germline V gene lookup returns CDR1 LGHNA and CDR2 YNFKEQ. V was pared by 4 bases and J by 7 bases, with 6 bases of the junction left unmatched. As DNA, the CDR3 is TGTGCCAGCAGCCGCCCCGGACAGGCTGGCTACACCTTC. Residues: CASSRPGQAGYTF.

The chain uses TRBV7-2 and TRBJ2-5; D not resolved. The CDR3 sequence is 14 residues long. Between the trimmed V and J ends, which lost 1 base and 2 bases, there was a span of 8 bases. Germline V gene lookup returns CDR1 SGHTA and CDR2 FQGNSA. CDR3 protein: CASSLVTKQETQYF. CDR3 coding DNA: TGTGCCAGCAGCTTAGTAACTAAACAAGAGACCCAGTACTTC.